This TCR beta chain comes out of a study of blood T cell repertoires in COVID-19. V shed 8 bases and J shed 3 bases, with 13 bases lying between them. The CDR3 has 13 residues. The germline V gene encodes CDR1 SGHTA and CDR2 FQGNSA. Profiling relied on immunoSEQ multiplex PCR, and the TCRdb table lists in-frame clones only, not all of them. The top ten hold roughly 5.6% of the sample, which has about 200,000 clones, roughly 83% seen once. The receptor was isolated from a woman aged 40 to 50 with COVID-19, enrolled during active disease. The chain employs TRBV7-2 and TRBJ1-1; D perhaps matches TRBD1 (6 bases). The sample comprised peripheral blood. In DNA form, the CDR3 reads TGTGCCAGCCTGCGACAGGAGGACACTGAAGCTTTCTTT. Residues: CASLRQEDTEAFF.